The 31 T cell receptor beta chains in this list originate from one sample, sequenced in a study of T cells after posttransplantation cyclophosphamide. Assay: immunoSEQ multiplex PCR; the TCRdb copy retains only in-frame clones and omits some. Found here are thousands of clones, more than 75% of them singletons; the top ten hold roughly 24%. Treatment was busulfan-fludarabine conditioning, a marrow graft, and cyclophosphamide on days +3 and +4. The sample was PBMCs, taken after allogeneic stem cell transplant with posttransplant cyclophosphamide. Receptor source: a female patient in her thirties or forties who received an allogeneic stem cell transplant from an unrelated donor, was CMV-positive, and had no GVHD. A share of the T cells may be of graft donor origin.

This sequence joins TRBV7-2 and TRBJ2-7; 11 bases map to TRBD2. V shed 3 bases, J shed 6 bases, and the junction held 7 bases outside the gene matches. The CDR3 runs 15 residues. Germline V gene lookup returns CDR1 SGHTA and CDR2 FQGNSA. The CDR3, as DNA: TGTGCCAGCAGCTTCTTAGCGGGGGGGCGGAGCGAGCAGTACTTC. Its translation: CASSFLAGGRSEQYF.

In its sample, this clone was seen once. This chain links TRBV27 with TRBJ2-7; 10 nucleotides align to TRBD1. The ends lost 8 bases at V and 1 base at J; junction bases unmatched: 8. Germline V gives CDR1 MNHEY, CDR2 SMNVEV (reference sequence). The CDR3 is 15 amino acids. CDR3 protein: CASGGGQGPSYEQYF. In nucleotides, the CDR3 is TGTGCCAGCGGAGGGGGACAGGGGCCTTCCTACGAGCAGTACTTC.

Here the CDR3 reads CASSLSAGGPETQYF. CDR3 nucleotides: TGTGCCAGCAGTTTATCAGCGGGGGGGCCAGAGACCCAGTACTTC. The rearrangement joins TRBV28 to TRBJ2-5, with TRBD2 identical over 10 bases. CDR1 is MDHEN and CDR2 is SYDVKM in the germline V gene. CDR3 length: 15 residues. With 1 base clipped from V and 4 bases from J, the junction kept 3 bases outside the gene matches. The variable domain in full, completed from reference TRBV28 and TRBJ2-5, reads DVKVTQSSRYLVKRTGEKVFLECVQDMDHENMFWYRQDPGLGLRLIYFSYDVKMKEKGDIPEGYSVSREKKERFSLILESASTNQTSMYLCASSLSAGGPETQYFGPGTRLLVL.

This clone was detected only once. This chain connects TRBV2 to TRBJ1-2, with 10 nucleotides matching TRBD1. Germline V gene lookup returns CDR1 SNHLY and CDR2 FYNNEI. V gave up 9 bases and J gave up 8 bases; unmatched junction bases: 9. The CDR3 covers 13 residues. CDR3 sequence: CARLTGGPLGYTF. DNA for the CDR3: TGTGCCAGATTGACAGGGGGCCCACTCGGCTACACCTTC.

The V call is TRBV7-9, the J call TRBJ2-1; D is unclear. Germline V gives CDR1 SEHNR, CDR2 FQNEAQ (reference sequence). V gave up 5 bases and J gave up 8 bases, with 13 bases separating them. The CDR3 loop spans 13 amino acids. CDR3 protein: CASSPPRGDEQFF. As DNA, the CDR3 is TGTGCCAGCAGCCCTCCCAGAGGAGATGAGCAGTTCTTC.

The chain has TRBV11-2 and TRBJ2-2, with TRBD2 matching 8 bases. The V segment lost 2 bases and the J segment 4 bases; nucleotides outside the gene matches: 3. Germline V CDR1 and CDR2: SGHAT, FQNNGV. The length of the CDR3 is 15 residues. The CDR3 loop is CASSLFGGVTGELFF. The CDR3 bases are TGTGCCAGCAGCTTATTCGGGGGGGTCACCGGGGAGCTGTTTTTT.

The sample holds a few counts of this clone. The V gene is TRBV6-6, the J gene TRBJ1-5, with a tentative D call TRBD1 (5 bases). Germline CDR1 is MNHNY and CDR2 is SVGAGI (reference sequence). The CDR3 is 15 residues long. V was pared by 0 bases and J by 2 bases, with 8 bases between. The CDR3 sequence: CASSYSSGGNQPQHF. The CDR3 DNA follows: TGTGCCAGCAGTTACTCGTCGGGGGGCAATCAGCCCCAGCATTTT.

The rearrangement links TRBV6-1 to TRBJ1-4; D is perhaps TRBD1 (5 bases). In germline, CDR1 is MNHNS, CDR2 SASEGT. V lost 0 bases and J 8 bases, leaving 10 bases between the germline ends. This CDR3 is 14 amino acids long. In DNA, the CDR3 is TGTGCCAGCAGTGAAGCCCAGGGTTGGGAAAAACTGTTTTTT. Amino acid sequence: CASSEAQGWEKLFF.

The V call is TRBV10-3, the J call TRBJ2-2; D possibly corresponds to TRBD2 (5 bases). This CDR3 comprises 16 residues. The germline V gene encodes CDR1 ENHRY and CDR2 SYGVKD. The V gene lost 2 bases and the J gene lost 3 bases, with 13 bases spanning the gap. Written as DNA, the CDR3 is TGTGCCATCAGTGAGAGAGGGAGTGAGGACACCGGGGAGCTGTTTTTT. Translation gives CAISERGSEDTGELFF.

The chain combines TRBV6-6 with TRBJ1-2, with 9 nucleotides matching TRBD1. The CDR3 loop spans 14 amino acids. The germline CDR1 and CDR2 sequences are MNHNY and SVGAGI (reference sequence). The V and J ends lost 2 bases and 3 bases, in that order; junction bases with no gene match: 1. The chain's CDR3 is CASSYDRGDYGYTF. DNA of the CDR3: TGTGCCAGCAGTTACGACAGGGGGGACTATGGCTACACCTTC.

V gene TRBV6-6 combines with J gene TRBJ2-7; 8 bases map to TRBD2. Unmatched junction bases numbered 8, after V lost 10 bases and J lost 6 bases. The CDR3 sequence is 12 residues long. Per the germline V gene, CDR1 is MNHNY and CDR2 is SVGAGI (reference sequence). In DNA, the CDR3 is TGTGCCACCCTCGGGGGGGGGCCCGAGCAGTACTTC. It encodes CATLGGGPEQYF.

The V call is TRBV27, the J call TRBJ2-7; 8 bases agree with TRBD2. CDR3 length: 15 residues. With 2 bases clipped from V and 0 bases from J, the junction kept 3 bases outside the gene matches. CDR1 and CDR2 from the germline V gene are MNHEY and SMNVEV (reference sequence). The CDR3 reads CASSLVAGYSYEQYF. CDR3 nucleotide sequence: TGTGCCAGCAGTTTAGTAGCGGGGTACTCCTACGAGCAGTACTTC.

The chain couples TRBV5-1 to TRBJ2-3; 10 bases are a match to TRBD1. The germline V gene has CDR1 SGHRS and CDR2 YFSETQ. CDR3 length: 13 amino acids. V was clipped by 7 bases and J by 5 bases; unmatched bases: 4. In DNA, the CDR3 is TGCGCCAGCGGGACAGGGGTGGAAGATACGCAGTATTTT. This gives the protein CASGTGVEDTQYF.

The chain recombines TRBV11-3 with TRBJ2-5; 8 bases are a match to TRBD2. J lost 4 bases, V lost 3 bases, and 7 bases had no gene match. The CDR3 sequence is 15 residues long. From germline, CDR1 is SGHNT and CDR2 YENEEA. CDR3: CASSLNGGAGETQYF. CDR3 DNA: TGTGCCAGCAGCTTGAACGGGGGGGCTGGAGAGACCCAGTACTTC.

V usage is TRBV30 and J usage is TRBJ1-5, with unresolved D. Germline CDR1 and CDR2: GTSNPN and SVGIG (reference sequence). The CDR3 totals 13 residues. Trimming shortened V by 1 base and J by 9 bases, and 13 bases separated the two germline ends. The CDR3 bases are TGTGCCTGGAGTGCGGGAGCCAACACGCCCCAGCATTTT. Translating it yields CAWSAGANTPQHF.

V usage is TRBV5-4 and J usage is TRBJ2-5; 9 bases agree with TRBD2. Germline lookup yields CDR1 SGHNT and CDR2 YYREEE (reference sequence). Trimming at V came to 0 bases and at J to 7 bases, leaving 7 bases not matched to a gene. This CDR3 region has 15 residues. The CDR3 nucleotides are TGTGCCAGCAGCTTGGCGGCTAGCGGGAATCGGACCCAGTACTTC. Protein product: CASSLAASGNRTQYF.

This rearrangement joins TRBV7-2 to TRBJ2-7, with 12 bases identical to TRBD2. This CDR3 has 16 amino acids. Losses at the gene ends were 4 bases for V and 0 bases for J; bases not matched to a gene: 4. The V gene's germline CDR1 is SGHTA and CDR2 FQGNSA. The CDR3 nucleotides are TGTGCCAGCAGCTACCTAGCGGGGGGGGTCTCCTACGAGCAGTACTTC. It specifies CASSYLAGGVSYEQYF.

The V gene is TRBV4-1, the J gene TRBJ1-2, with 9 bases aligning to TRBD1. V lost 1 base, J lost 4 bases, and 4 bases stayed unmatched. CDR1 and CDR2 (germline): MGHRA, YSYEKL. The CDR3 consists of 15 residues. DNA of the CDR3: TGCGCCAGCAGCCAAGTCCGACAGGGGGGCTATGGCTACACCTTC. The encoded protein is CASSQVRQGGYGYTF.

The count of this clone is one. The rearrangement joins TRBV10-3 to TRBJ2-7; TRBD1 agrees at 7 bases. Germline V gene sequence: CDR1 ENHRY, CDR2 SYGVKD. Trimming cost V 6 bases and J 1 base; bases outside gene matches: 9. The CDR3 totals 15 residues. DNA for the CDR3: TGTGCCATCAGACCAACAGGGGATCGGTCCTACGAGCAGTACTTC. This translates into CAIRPTGDRSYEQYF.

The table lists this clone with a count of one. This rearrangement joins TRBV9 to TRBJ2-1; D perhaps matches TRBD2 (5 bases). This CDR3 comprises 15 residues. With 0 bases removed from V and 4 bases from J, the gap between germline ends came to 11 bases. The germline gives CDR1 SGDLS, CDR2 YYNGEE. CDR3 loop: CASSVDGVGYNEQFF. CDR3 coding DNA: TGTGCCAGCAGCGTAGACGGGGTCGGGTACAATGAGCAGTTCTTC.

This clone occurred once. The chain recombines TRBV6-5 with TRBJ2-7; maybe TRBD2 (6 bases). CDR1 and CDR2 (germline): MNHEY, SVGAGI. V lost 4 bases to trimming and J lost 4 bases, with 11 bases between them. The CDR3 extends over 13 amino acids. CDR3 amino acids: CASSSPGRYEQYF. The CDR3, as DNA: TGTGCCAGCAGTTCCCCAGGGAGGTACGAGCAGTACTTC.

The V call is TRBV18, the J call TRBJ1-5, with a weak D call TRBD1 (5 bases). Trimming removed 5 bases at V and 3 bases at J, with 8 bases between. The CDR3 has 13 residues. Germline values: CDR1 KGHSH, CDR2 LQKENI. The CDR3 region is CASSTGYNQPQHF. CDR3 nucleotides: TGTGCCAGCTCAACAGGATACAATCAGCCCCAGCATTTT.

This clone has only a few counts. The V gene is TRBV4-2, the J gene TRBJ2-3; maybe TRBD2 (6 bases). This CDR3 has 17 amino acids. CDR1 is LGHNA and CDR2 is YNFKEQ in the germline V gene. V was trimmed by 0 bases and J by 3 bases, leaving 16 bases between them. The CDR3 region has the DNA TGTGCCAGCAGCCAAGATATCGGGGGTCCAATGACAGATACGCAGTATTTT. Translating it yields CASSQDIGGPMTDTQYF.

CDR3 in amino acids: CASSTGQGFGSPLHF. CDR3 bases: TGCGCCAGCAGCACGGGACAGGGGTTTGGATCACCCCTCCACTTT. This chain connects TRBV5-1 to TRBJ1-6, with TRBD1 matching over 10 bases. The CDR3 covers 15 residues. CDR1 is SGHRS and CDR2 is YFSETQ in the germline V gene. The V gene end was trimmed by 4 bases and the J gene end by 10 bases; junction bases not matched to a gene: 8.

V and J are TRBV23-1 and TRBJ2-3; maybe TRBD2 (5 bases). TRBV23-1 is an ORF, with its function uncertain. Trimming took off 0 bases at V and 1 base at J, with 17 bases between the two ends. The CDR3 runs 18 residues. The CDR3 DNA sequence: TGCGCCAGCAGTCAATCGTCCTCAAGGGAGTGGGGCACAGATACGCAGTATTTT. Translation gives CASSQSSSREWGTDTQYF.

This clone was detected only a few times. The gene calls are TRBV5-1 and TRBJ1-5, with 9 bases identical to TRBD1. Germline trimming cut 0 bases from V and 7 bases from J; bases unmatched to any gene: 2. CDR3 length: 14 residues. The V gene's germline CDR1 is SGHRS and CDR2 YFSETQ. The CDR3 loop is CASSLGQGEQPQHF. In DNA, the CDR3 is TGCGCCAGCAGCTTGGGACAGGGGGAGCAGCCCCAGCATTTT.

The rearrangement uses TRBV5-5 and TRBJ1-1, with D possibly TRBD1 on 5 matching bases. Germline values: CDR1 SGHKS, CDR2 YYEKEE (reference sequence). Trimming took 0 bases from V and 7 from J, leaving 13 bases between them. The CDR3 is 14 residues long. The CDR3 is CASSLAGPGVEAFF. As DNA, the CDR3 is TGTGCCAGCAGCTTGGCCGGGCCGGGGGTTGAAGCTTTCTTT.

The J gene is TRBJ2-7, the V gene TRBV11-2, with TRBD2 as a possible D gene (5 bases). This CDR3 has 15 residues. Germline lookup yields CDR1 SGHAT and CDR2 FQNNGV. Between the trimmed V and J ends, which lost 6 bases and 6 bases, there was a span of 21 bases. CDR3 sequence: CASRPPGVGRGEQYF. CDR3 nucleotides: TGTGCCAGCAGACCTCCCGGGGTCGGACGTGGCGAGCAGTACTTC. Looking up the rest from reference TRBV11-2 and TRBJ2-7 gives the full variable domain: EAGVAQSPRYKIIEKRQSVAFWCNPISGHATLYWYQQILGQGPKLLIQFQNNGVVDDSQLPKDRFSAERLKGVDSTLKIQPAKLEDSAVYLCASRPPGVGRGEQYFGPGTRLTVT.

CDR3 DNA: TGCGCCAGCAGCCAAGGGGACAGGGGTACTGAAGCTTTCTTT. This sequence encodes CASSQGDRGTEAFF. The genes are TRBV4-1 and TRBJ1-1, with TRBD1 matching 10 bases. V dropped 1 base and J dropped 5; count of bases not matched to a gene: 1. Germline assignment: CDR1 MGHRA and CDR2 YSYEKL. The CDR3 sequence is 14 residues long.

In nucleotides, the CDR3 is TGCGCCAGCAGCCAAGATCTTGAAAGGGGCCGCTACGAGCAGTACTTC. This codes for CASSQDLERGRYEQYF. This rearrangement joins TRBV4-3 to TRBJ2-5, with a tentative D call TRBD1 (5 bases). The J call is uncertain, as TRBJ2-7 better fits the DNA end. The CDR3 is 16 amino acids. Per germline, CDR1 LGHNA and CDR2 YSLEER.

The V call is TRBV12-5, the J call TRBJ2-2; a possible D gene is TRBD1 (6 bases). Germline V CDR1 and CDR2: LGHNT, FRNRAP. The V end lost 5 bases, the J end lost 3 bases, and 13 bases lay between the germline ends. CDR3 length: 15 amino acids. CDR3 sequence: CASGAQGLDTGELFF. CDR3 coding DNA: TGTGCTAGTGGTGCCCAGGGGCTGGACACCGGGGAGCTGTTTTTT.